This T cell receptor beta chain is from a study of cytomegalovirus exposure and HLA in healthy donors (dated by TCRdb to the late 2010s). Regarding the research as a whole: An earlier analysis of about 530 of the donors reported around 280 Gb of sequence data and some 110 million unique TCR beta sequences obtained from around 190 million T cells. On average, over 200,000 unique TCR beta nucleotide sequences were sequenced per donor among 398 genotyped donors of the cohort, with roughly a sixth of those sequences being non-productive. Rather than using new phenotypic data, the later analysis identified candidate immune exposures from TCR beta sequences and from how often those sequences occurred across donors. The number of donors typed differed by locus, with 629-630 for A, B, C, DRB1 and DQB1, more than 500 for DQA1, 606 for DPA1, and 472 for DPB1. Class I and class II HLA loci were covered by the typing at four-digit resolution. The study used immunosequencing to profile the T cell repertoires of approximately 690 subjects and linked those repertoires to cytomegalovirus serostatus. A later genetic analysis took genome-wide SNP genotypes for about 55% of the 666 donors and used that subset as a discovery cohort. A later analysis re-examined previously published TCR beta repertoires from over 500 donors and added high-resolution HLA genotyping to investigate patterns of TCR occurrence. Four to six DR-DQ haplotypes were handled as single units for association and clustering, since linkage in the cohort was strong. Donor age, sex, ethnicity and CMV serostatus were compiled alongside the repertoire data. Approximately 310 gigabases of sequencing data and 75 million to 85 million unique TCR sequences made up an early release that covered approximately 650 HLA-typed donors. Among the roughly 400 genotyped donors, about 83% belonged to the genetic ancestry cluster associated with self-reported Caucasian donors. Besides the first cohort of roughly 640 subjects, a separate validation cohort made up of over 95 different subjects was used. All discovery cohort repertoires had been generated using a single sequencing platform. To predict cytomegalovirus infection status, the study combined high-throughput TCR immunosequencing, statistical association of individual TCRs with disease status, and machine learning. The study aimed to test whether cataloging public T cell receptors could reveal signatures of past pathogen exposure. In an earlier analysis of roughly 580 of the donors, high-throughput TCR beta sequencing was used to judge whether each TCR beta V gene segment behaved as functional or pseudogenic.

The cohort was made up of 666 healthy bone marrow donors. All cohort members were sampled while nominally healthy, although unrecorded immune exposures were likely present. The donor was CMV seronegative and was included in the group of about 350 seronegative cohort members. A peripheral blood sample was collected from each donor, and TCR beta sequencing was performed on peripheral blood mononuclear cells. The Qiagen DNeasy Blood Extraction Kit was used to extract genomic DNA from the blood cell samples. The V end loses 0 bases and the J end loses 3 bases, and a stretch of 13 bases separates them. The CDR3 sequence holds 15 residues, the cysteine and phenylalanine included. CDR3 DNA only is kept here, 45 bases in frame from base 1. The germline V gene (reference sequence) provides CDR1 SGHNT and CDR2 YYREEE. Notes on this clone: Its antigen specificity is not known.

General findings and caveats noted by the study authors: In an earlier analysis of roughly 500 of the donors, most TCR beta V segments appeared in productive rearrangements about 87% or about 30% of the time, broadly matching IMGT annotations. According to the authors, the approach could potentially be generalized to other disease states and immunological phenotypes. In a later analysis, around 15,000 TCR beta sequences were associated with specific HLA alleles at a false discovery rate of 0.05. A total of around 150 TCR beta chains were listed by the study as associated with cytomegalovirus. Because the 87-base-pair reads could not distinguish some IMGT-functional V segments, including TRBV6-2 and TRBV6-3, those segments were excluded. Strong co-occurrence of HLA alleles, especially DR and DQ, made assigning TCR associations to individual alleles difficult. Correlated functional status among segregating V segments might be attributable to linkage disequilibrium, but an unknown experimental factor could not be ruled out. Because some donors lacked HLA typing at each locus, the association tests relied only on the typed subset. Only TCR beta chains were sequenced in this cohort, and the absence of alpha or paired-chain data limited detectable features. In a later analysis, several top co-occurrence clusters were reported to appear linked to parvovirus B19, influenza, CMV and Epstein-Barr virus. Sequencing depth was assumed to be roughly uniform across donors in the presence/absence analyses, though that assumption may not hold. In a later analysis, the rate of TCR association differed among HLA loci, with DRB1 alleles having the most associated TCRs and HLA-C alleles having the fewest. The sequencing pipeline was judged likely to have produced a cluster of highly shared sequence variants as a technical artifact. In a later analysis, HLA-associated TCR beta chains were found to be more clonally expanded and to have lower generation probabilities than equally common non-associated chains. Because counts were too low, seventeen rarely observed V segments, including chromosome 9 orphons, were left out of the earlier analysis of 587 of the donors. CMV serostatus was the only immune exposure information available for the cohort. Most TCR sequences were observed very rarely across donors, whereas some public TCRs were present in many individuals. In a later genetic analysis, fewer N-insertions in productive TCRs were reported among donors in an Asian-associated ancestry cluster than the roughly 700-donor mean. A further reported finding was that TCR beta sequences accurately predicted the HLA-A and HLA-B alleles for most subjects in the first cohort. A later genetic analysis associated a missense DCLRE1C variant with V-gene and J-gene trimming of TCR beta chains, and an independent cohort replicated the association. Most CMV-associated TCR beta chains appeared to be HLA-restricted in a later analysis, and the HLA associations seemed to be driven largely by CMV exposure. The classifier was reported to diagnose cytomegalovirus status with high specificity and sensitivity in both the original and validation cohorts. A few of the identified cytomegalovirus-associated TCR beta chains were confirmed in vitro to be specific for cytomegalovirus antigens.

The library relied on the immunoSEQ multiplex PCR assay. A mixture of 60 forward primers for TCR Vbeta segments and 13 reverse primers for TCR Jbeta segments was used in the multiplex PCR. The CDR3 region of rearranged TCR beta genes was amplified from genomic DNA by a multiplex PCR assay. Amplified TCR beta libraries were sequenced as 87-base-pair reads on the Illumina HiSeq System. Processing in the source paper ran as follows. In a later analysis, some 80 million unique TCR beta chains were counted across the 650 to 700 repertoires, and some 10 million of these chains were shared by at least two donors. A nearest-neighbor algorithm error-corrected the raw reads and collapsed the reads into unique sequences, merging closely related sequences to remove PCR and sequencing errors. Alignment of CDR3 sequences to IMGT reference sequences was used to assign V, D and J gene segments. For a sequence to be retained, a match of at least six nucleotides was required to both a V gene segment and a J gene segment. Rearrangements were classified as productive when the CDR3 lacked stop codons and remained in frame with V and J, and all other rearrangements were classified as non-productive. CDR3 was defined according to IMGT convention as the region running from the second conserved V-encoded cysteine to the conserved J-encoded phenylalanine. The earlier analysis of 550 to 650 of the donors excluded any sequence lacking an unambiguous match to a single V gene segment. An earlier analysis of 450 to 650 of the donors called V segments functional above 56.7% productive rearrangements and segregating when the between-donor standard deviation exceeded 5%. A statistical classification framework was built for diagnosing cytomegalovirus status from the catalog of TCR beta chain sequences. A later analysis assigned V and J genes by comparing TCR nucleotide sequences with IMGT/GENE-DB human TR gene sequences. The TCRdist pipeline was used in a later analysis to assign CDR3 sequences and most-parsimonious VDJ recombination scenarios. In a later analysis, each TCR beta chain was defined by its CDR3 amino acid sequence together with its V-gene family, and reads lacking a unique V-gene family were excluded. As a way to deal with suspected cross-contamination and a sequencing artifact, a later analysis dropped roughly 600 nucleotide sequences that were highly shared and had low generation probability. For each public chain, a later analysis derived a clonal expansion index from normalized ranks of inferred template counts within each repertoire. Generation probabilities in a later analysis came from a VDJ recombination model fitted to out-of-frame rearrangements, and those results were checked against IGoR. In a later analysis, hypergeometric tests were used to score TCR-TCR, TCR-HLA and TCR-CMV co-occurrence, with a repertoire-size bias correction applied to TCR pairs. A later analysis estimated false discovery rates by permuting HLA or CMV assignments 20 times. In a later analysis, co-occurring TCRs were grouped using DBSCAN, with TCRdist sequence similarity added in when clustering inside HLA-allele-positive subsets. Repertoires with fewer than 30,000 or more than 120,000 public chains, plus five repertoires with anomalous nucleotide sharing, were excluded from co-occurrence clustering. This is the immuneACCESS table as TCRdb keeps it, with only in-frame sequences that have V and J called. A part of the clones is gone; compared with another copy, unresolved V genes explain less than half, and the rest is unexplained. The V and J calls and clone size were taken over from that table, and D and trimming were inferred from the DNA. Per the sample table, the count is more than 35,000 clones. The top ten clonotypes cover approximately 1.5% of the sample.

The sample comprised PBMCs. This clonotype was obtained from a man aged 25 to 40 in good health and CMV-seronegative. Recombination linked TRBV5-4 to TRBJ2-7; the D segment cannot be called with confidence. The nucleotide sequence reads as follows: TGTGCCAGCAGCTTGGAAGTGGCGGCCAACTACGAGCAGTACTTC. This gives the protein CASSLEVAANYEQYF. Joined to the reference TRBV5-4 and TRBJ2-7 proteins, this CDR3 gives the full variable domain: ETGVTQSPTHLIKTRGQQVTLRCSSQSGHNTVSWYQQALGQGPQFIFQYYREEENGRGNFPPRFSGLQFPNYSSELNVNALELDDSALYLCASSLEVAANYEQYFGPGTRLTVT.